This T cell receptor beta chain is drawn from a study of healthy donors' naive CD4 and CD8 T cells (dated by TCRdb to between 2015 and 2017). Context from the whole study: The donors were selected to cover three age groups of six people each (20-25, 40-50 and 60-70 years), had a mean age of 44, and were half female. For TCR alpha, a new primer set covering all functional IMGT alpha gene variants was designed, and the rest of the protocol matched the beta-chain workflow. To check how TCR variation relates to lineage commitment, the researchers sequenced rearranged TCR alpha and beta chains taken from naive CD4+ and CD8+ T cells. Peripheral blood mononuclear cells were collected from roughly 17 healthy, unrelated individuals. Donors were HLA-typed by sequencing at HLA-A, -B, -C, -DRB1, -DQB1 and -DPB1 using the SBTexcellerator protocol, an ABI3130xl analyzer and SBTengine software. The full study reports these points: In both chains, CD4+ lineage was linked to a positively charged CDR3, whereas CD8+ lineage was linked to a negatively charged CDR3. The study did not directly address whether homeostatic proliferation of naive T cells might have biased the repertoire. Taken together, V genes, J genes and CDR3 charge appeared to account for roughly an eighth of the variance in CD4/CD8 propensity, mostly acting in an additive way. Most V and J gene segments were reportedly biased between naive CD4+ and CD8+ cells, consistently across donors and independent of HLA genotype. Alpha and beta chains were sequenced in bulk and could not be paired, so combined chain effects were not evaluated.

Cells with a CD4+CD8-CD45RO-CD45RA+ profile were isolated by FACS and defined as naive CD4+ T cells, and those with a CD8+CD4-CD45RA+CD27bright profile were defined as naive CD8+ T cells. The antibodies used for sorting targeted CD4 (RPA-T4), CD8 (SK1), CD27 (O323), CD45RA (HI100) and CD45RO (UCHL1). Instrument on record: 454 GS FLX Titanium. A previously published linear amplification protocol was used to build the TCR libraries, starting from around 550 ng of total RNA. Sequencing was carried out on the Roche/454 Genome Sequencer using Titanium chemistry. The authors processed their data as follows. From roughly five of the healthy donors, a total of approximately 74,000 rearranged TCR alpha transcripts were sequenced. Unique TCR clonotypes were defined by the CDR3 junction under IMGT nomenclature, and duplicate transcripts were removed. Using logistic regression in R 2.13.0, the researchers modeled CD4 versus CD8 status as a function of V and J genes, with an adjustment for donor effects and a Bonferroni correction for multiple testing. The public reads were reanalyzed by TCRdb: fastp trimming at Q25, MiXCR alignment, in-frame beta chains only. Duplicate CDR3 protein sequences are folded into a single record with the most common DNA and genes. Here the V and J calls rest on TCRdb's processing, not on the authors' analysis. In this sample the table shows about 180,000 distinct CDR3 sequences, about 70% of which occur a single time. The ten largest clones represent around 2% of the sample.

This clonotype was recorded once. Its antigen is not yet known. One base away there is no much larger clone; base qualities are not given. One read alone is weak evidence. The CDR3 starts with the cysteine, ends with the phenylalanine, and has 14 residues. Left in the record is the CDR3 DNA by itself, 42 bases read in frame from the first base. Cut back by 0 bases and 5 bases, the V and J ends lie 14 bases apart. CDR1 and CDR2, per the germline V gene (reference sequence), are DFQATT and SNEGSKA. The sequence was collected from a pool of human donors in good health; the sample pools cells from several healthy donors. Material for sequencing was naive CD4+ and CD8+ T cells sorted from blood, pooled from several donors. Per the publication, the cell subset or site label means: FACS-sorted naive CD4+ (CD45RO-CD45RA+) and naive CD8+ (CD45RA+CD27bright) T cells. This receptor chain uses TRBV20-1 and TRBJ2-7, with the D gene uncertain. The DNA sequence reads TGCAGTGCTAGAGATCCTAAAAGAGGCCACGAGCAGTACTTC. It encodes CSARDPKRGHEQYF.